The 22 T cell receptor beta chains presented below share a single source sample, sequenced in a study of T cells in Graves' hyperthyroidism and ophthalmopathy (dated by TCRdb to between 2017 and 2020). Receptors were amplified or captured by multiplex PCR. Sequencing instrument: Illumina HiSeq 2000. TCR beta CDR3 regions were amplified from RNA transcripts. For the first round of RT-PCR on the TCR CDR3, the HTBI primer set was used together with the Qiagen OneStep RT-PCR kit. The public reads were run again by TCRdb, first through fastp at Q25 and then through MiXCR, and only productive beta chains were kept. CDR3 protein duplicates are merged, each entry listing the most common genes and DNA. Across this sample there are hundreds of thousands of distinct CDR3 sequences, with around 20% seen only once. The ten largest clones capture over 45% of the sample. Sequences were obtained from blood. Receptor source: a man aged 35-49 years with Graves' ophthalmopathy.

This clonotype appeared many times. V usage is TRBV27 and J usage is TRBJ2-6; the D is unclear. V gave up 8 bases and J gave up 2 bases, with 10 bases separating them. The CDR3 is made up of 14 amino acids. The germline V gene has CDR1 MNHEY and CDR2 SMNVEV (reference sequence). CDR3 sequence: CASGPRAGANVLTF. The DNA for the CDR3 is TGTGCCAGCGGCCCTAGAGCTGGGGCCAACGTCCTGACTTTC.

Many counts were recorded for this clonotype. The V gene is TRBV11-3, the J gene TRBJ2-2; no definite D call. V was shortened by 1 base and J by 1 base, with 7 bases between the two germline ends. Germline V gene data show CDR1 as SGHNT and CDR2 as YENEEA. The CDR3 has 15 amino acids. CDR3 sequence: CASSLAQQNTGELFF. CDR3 bases: TGTGCCAGCAGCTTAGCGCAGCAGAACACCGGGGAGCTGTTTTTT.

This clonotype was seen ten or more times. This chain joins TRBV30 and TRBJ1-6, with D possibly being TRBD1 (6 bases). Trimming removed 1 base at V and 0 bases at J, with 16 bases between. Germline V CDR1 and CDR2: GTSNPN, SVGIG (reference sequence). This CDR3 is built from 18 residues. Here the CDR3 DNA reads TGTGCCTGGAGTGGAGGAGGGGGAGGCGTCTCCTATAATTCACCCCTCCACTTT. This codes for CAWSGGGGGVSYNSPLHF.

This clonotype appeared many times. V and J are TRBV20-1 and TRBJ2-5; D possibly corresponds to TRBD1 (6 bases). The V gene lost 3 bases and the J gene lost 0 bases, with 20 bases spanning the gap. The CDR3 consists of 17 residues. Germline V CDR1 and CDR2: DFQATT, SNEGSKA (reference sequence). Here the CDR3 DNA reads TGCAGTGCTAGGAGGGGGTCGGGGCGAAAGTACCAAGAGACCCAGTACTTC. Translation gives CSARRGSGRKYQETQYF.

Comment on this clonotype: This clone may be a read error of a much larger clone one base away. DNA for the CDR3: TGCAGTGTCCTCCCGGGACCTGGGGGCTACACCTTC. As protein: CSVLPGPGGYTF. This chain joins TRBV20-1 and TRBJ1-2; possible D gene TRBD1, 5 bases. Germline V gene lookup returns CDR1 DFQATT and CDR2 SNEGSKA (reference sequence). V dropped 7 bases and J dropped 8 bases, with 17 bases sitting between them. This CDR3 has 12 amino acids.

J is TRBJ2-3 and V is TRBV10-3; D is undetermined. This CDR3 is built from 11 residues. The ends were cut back, 10 bases at V and 1 base at J, with 6 bases in the middle. The germline gives CDR1 ENHRY, CDR2 SYGVKD. CDR3 in amino acids: CATTGTDTQYF. CDR3 DNA: TGTGCCACCACAGGCACAGATACGCAGTATTTT.

This clonotype was detected ten times or more. V gene TRBV7-9 combines with J gene TRBJ2-1; tentative D call: TRBD1 (5 bases). V lost 1 base and J lost 8, with 9 bases in between. The germline V gene encodes CDR1 SEHNR and CDR2 FQNEAQ (reference sequence). This CDR3 region has 13 residues. CDR3 amino acids: CASSLDWGDEQFF. CDR3 DNA sequence: TGTGCCAGCAGCTTAGATTGGGGCGATGAGCAGTTCTTC. Complete variable domain (other parts from reference TRBV7-9 and TRBJ2-1): DTGVSQNPRHKITKRGQNVTFRCDPISEHNRLYWYRQTLGQGPEFLTYFQNEAQLEKSRLLSDRFSAERPKGSFSTLEIQRTEQGDSAMYLCASSLDWGDEQFFGPGTRLTVL.

The chain uses TRBV3-1 and TRBJ2-7; a weak D match, TRBD2 (7 bases). Germline V gene data show CDR1 as LGHDT and CDR2 as YNNKEL (reference sequence). The V gene lost 6 bases and the J gene lost 2 bases, with 17 bases spanning the gap. The CDR3 loop spans 15 amino acids. The CDR3 loop reads CASRPPRGAPYEQYF. DNA for the CDR3: TGTGCCAGCAGGCCCCCACGGGGGGCTCCCTACGAGCAGTACTTC.

The rearrangement links TRBV5-6 to TRBJ2-2; D gene ambiguous. V lost 2 bases and J lost 9, with 17 bases in between. Germline V lookup: CDR1 SGHDT, CDR2 YYEEEE. CDR3 size: 15 residues. The DNA for the CDR3 is TGTGCCAGCAGCTTCGGCGGTTCCCTACGGCGGGAGCTGTTTTTT. Translated, it gives CASSFGGSLRRELFF.

The chain combines TRBV15 with TRBJ2-2, with D uncertain. CDR1 and CDR2 (germline): LNHNV, YYDKDF (reference sequence). Trimming shortened V by 0 bases and J by 6 bases, and 5 bases separated the two germline ends. CDR3 length equals 13 residues. CDR3 nucleotides: TGTGCCACCAGCAGAGATGAAGCCGGGGAGCTGTTTTTT. Protein: CATSRDEAGELFF.

This clonotype showed up just a few times. The CDR3 protein is CATSREALNTGELFF. The DNA of the CDR3 is TGTGCCACCAGCAGAGAAGCCTTGAACACCGGGGAGCTGTTTTTT. The chain carries TRBV15 and TRBJ2-2; D is ambiguous. V was trimmed by 0 bases and J by 1 base, leaving 6 bases between them. This CDR3 region has 15 residues. CDR1 LNHNV and CDR2 YYDKDF come from the germline V gene (reference sequence).

Many counts were recorded for this clonotype. J is TRBJ2-1 and V is TRBV29-1; 9 bases match TRBD2. The CDR3 covers 15 residues. CDR1 is SQVTM and CDR2 is ANQGSEA in the germline V gene. V was clipped by 0 bases and J by 7 bases; unmatched bases: 7. The CDR3 region has the DNA TGCAGCGTTGAAGAGATGGGCGGGAGGGAGAATGAGCAGTTCTTC. Protein product: CSVEEMGGRENEQFF.

This clonotype was seen more than once but under ten times. This sequence joins TRBV6-1 and TRBJ1-2; a weak D match, TRBD1 (5 bases). The CDR3 has 14 residues. Germline lookup yields CDR1 MNHNS and CDR2 SASEGT. The ends were cut back, 6 bases at V and 2 bases at J, with 13 bases in the middle. CDR3 in amino acids: CASRVGTVNYGYTF. The DNA of the CDR3 is TGTGCCAGCAGGGTCGGGACGGTGAACTATGGCTACACCTTC.

This clonotype was picked up a small number of times. The rearrangement links TRBV20-1 to TRBJ2-1; the D is unclear. CDR1 is DFQATT and CDR2 is SNEGSKA in the germline V gene (reference sequence). The V end lost 4 bases, the J end lost 6 bases, and 7 bases lay between the germline ends. This CDR3 contains 11 residues. The CDR3, as DNA: TGCAGTGCTACGAGCTTCAATGAGCAGTTCTTC. Translating it yields CSATSFNEQFF.

The chain has TRBV15 and TRBJ1-5, with D possibly matching TRBD1 (6 bases). Germline loops: CDR1 LNHNV, CDR2 YYDKDF (reference sequence). This CDR3 is 15 amino acids long. Trimming removed 4 bases from V and 6 bases from J, with 16 bases in between. CDR3 coding DNA: TGTGCCACCAGCAAAGAGCAGGGGCCCAGTCAGCCCCAGCATTTT. This sequence encodes CATSKEQGPSQPQHF.

The chain has TRBV7-2 and TRBJ2-7; 9 bases line up with TRBD1. Germline V gene sequence: CDR1 SGHTA, CDR2 FQGNSA. This CDR3 has 14 amino acids. After removal of 4 bases from V and 3 bases from J, the junction contained 4 bases not matched to a gene. The CDR3 region is CASSSWTGDYEQYF. The CDR3 DNA sequence: TGTGCCAGCAGCTCGTGGACAGGGGACTACGAGCAGTACTTC.

This clonotype has a handful of counts. V gene TRBV20-1 combines with J gene TRBJ2-5; D gene unclear. Deletions cut 4 bases from V and 5 bases from J, with 20 bases between. The germline gives CDR1 DFQATT, CDR2 SNEGSKA (reference sequence). The CDR3 is 15 residues long. CDR3 nucleotide sequence: TGCAGTGCTACTCCTATCAATGAAGGCCGGGAGACCCAGTACTTC. Translating it yields CSATPINEGRETQYF.

A few counts support this clonotype. CDR3 nucleotide sequence: TGTGCCAGCACTGACAGCGGTAACTACGAGCAGTACTTC. Protein sequence: CASTDSGNYEQYF. The chain links TRBV2 to TRBJ2-7; D might be TRBD1 or TRBD2, each matching 5 bases. The CDR3 runs to 13 residues. Germline CDR1 is SNHLY and CDR2 is FYNNEI. V was clipped by 7 bases and J by 3 bases, with 13 bases between them.

This clonotype was recorded at least ten times. J is TRBJ2-5 and V is TRBV5-1, with 8 bases lining up with TRBD1. J was trimmed by 4 bases and V by 1 base; bases with no gene match: 6. The germline gives CDR1 SGHRS, CDR2 YFSETQ. The CDR3 loop spans 15 amino acids. In DNA form, the CDR3 reads TGCGCCAGCAGCTTGATGGGACAGGCAGGAGAGACCCAGTACTTC. Its protein is CASSLMGQAGETQYF. The whole variable domain, remainder taken from reference TRBV5-1 and TRBJ2-5, is KAGVTQTPRYLIKTRGQQVTLSCSPISGHRSVSWYQQTPGQGLQFLFEYFSETQRNKGNFPGRFSGRQFSNSRSEMNVSTLELGDSALYLCASSLMGQAGETQYFGPGTRLLVL.

This clonotype was seen only a few times. This rearrangement joins TRBV7-8 to TRBJ2-7; weak D call: TRBD2 (5 bases). From germline, CDR1 is SGHVS and CDR2 FQNEAQ. The CDR3 is 14 amino acids. Trimming shortened V by 1 base and J by 4 bases, and 11 bases separated the two germline ends. CDR3 sequence (DNA): TGTGCCAGCAGCTTAGTCGGGGTTCGGTACGAGCAGTACTTC. Translating it yields CASSLVGVRYEQYF.

This clonotype occurred a few times. The chain employs TRBV29-1 and TRBJ1-2, with a possible D match to TRBD1 (6 bases). The CDR3 is made up of 13 amino acids. With 6 bases removed from V and 4 bases from J, the gap between germline ends came to 15 bases. Germline V CDR1 and CDR2: SQVTM, ANQGSEA. CDR3 in DNA: TGCAGCGTATCAGGGGCTTCTGGCTATGGCTACACCTTC. Encoded protein: CSVSGASGYGYTF.

This clonotype was picked up many times. This sequence joins TRBV2 and TRBJ2-7; possibly TRBD1 or TRBD2 for D (5 bases each). This CDR3 contains 16 residues. Per germline, CDR1 SNHLY and CDR2 FYNNEI. The germline V and J ends were trimmed by 5 bases and 3 bases, with 20 bases remaining between them. The CDR3 reads CASSSTRDGPLYEQYF. CDR3 nucleotide sequence: TGTGCCAGCAGTTCCACCCGGGACGGACCCCTCTACGAGCAGTACTTC.